One and the same sample provided the 25 T cell receptor beta chains below, sequenced in a study of cytomegalovirus exposure and HLA in healthy donors (dated by TCRdb to between 2016 and 2019). Library preparation used the immunoSEQ multiplex PCR assay. TCRdb carries this immuneACCESS record with in-frame sequences only. Its versions omit some clonotypes, under half of them owing to an unresolved V gene in the studies checked, with the rest unexplained. This sample gives around 300,000 clones in total; 88% of them show up just once. Approximately 0.96% of the sample is held by the ten biggest clonotypes. Sequences were obtained from PBMCs. These TCRs come from a man aged 25 to 40 in good health and CMV-seronegative.

The chain employs TRBV4-1 and TRBJ1-1; D gene ambiguous. Germline V gene data show CDR1 as MGHRA and CDR2 as YSYEKL. Trimming cost V 3 bases and J 2 bases, with 16 bases left between them. The CDR3 contains 16 residues. CDR3 protein: CASSQRRVLGNTEAFF. The DNA for the CDR3 is TGCGCCAGCAGCCAGAGACGGGTATTAGGAAACACTGAAGCTTTCTTT.

The CDR3 DNA reads TGCGCCAGCTCCTACGGGGGTAGCACAGATACGCAGTATTTT. Encoded protein: CASSYGGSTDTQYF. The chain uses TRBV10-1 and TRBJ2-3, with D possibly being TRBD2 (6 bases). CDR1 WNHNN and CDR2 SYGVQD come from the germline V gene (reference sequence). Trimming cost V 8 bases and J 0 bases, with 12 bases left between them. The length of the CDR3 is 14 residues.

This chain uses TRBV2 with TRBJ2-7; 8 positions match TRBD2. Germline trimming cut 3 bases from V and 1 base from J; bases unmatched to any gene: 2. The germline V gene encodes CDR1 SNHLY and CDR2 FYNNEI. This CDR3 has 14 residues. The CDR3 loop is CASSDSGASYEQYF. CDR3 DNA sequence: TGTGCCAGCAGTGATAGCGGGGCTTCCTACGAGCAGTACTTC.

The chain links TRBV18 to TRBJ2-7, with TRBD1 matching over 10 bases. The CDR3 is made up of 12 amino acids. CDR1 KGHSH and CDR2 LQKENI come from the germline V gene. V was clipped by 1 base and J by 12 bases; unmatched bases: 3. CDR3 protein: CASSPLTGGWYF. In DNA, the CDR3 is TGTGCCAGCTCACCACTGACAGGGGGCTGGTACTTC.

This clone was observed a handful of times. V and J are TRBV2 and TRBJ1-3, with unresolved D. The V and J ends lost 4 bases and 3 bases respectively, with 10 bases between them. The CDR3 totals 14 residues. Germline V gives CDR1 SNHLY, CDR2 FYNNEI. Here the CDR3 reads CASSVETGGNTIYF. DNA of the CDR3: TGTGCCAGCAGTGTTGAGACGGGTGGAAACACCATATATTTT.

The chain has TRBV6-6 and TRBJ1-5; possibly TRBD1 for D (5 bases). Germline V lookup: CDR1 MNHNY, CDR2 SVGAGI (reference sequence). Trimming stripped 4 bases from V and 7 bases from J, with 14 bases between. The CDR3 contains 14 residues. CDR3 sequence: CASSFGGSGQPQHF. The CDR3 nucleotides read TGTGCCAGCAGTTTCGGGGGGTCGGGGCAGCCCCAGCATTTT.

V usage is TRBV10-2 and J usage is TRBJ1-1; no firm D call. The CDR3 runs to 13 residues. Germline V CDR1 and CDR2: WSHSY, SAAADI. V lost 8 bases and J 4 bases, leaving 14 bases between the germline ends. The CDR3 coding sequence is TGCGCCAGCGATACGTCCTTTAGCACTGAAGCTTTCTTT. Translating it yields CASDTSFSTEAFF.

CDR3 region: CASRLASRQESSYEQYF. The CDR3 DNA sequence: TGTGCAAGTCGCTTAGCGTCTAGACAGGAGAGCTCCTACGAGCAGTACTTC. This sequence joins TRBV12-2 and TRBJ2-7; the D call TRBD1 from the table was never checked on the DNA. TRBV12-2 is marked as a pseudogene. The CDR3 covers 17 residues.

This chain uses TRBV14 with TRBJ1-2, with a possible D match to TRBD1 (5 bases). This CDR3 has 15 residues. Trimming removed 0 bases from V and 8 bases from J, with 16 bases in between. Germline V gives CDR1 SGHDN, CDR2 FVKESK. The CDR3 loop reads CASSQDPGVREGYTF. The CDR3 bases are TGTGCCAGCAGCCAAGATCCTGGGGTCAGGGAAGGCTACACCTTC.

V is TRBV5-4 and J is TRBJ2-7, with D maybe TRBD1 (5 bases). V gave up 1 base and J gave up 3 bases, with 14 bases separating them. Per germline, CDR1 SGHNT and CDR2 YYREEE (reference sequence). The CDR3 is made up of 15 amino acids. DNA of the CDR3: TGTGCCAGCAGCTTGAGAACAGGTAGAGACTACGAGCAGTACTTC. This translates into CASSLRTGRDYEQYF.

The chain is built from TRBV5-4 and TRBJ2-7, with D unresolved. Germline CDR1 SGHNT, CDR2 YYREEE (reference sequence). The CDR3 totals 14 residues. Deletions cut 4 bases from V and 1 base from J, with 12 bases between. The CDR3 protein is CASSHTSVSYEQYF. DNA of the CDR3: TGTGCCAGCAGCCATACAAGCGTTTCCTACGAGCAGTACTTC.

The V gene is TRBV6-6, the J gene TRBJ2-7; possibly TRBD2 for D (6 bases). The CDR3 runs to 15 residues. CDR1 is MNHNY, CDR2 SVGAGI, per germline (reference sequence). The V end lost 0 bases, the J end lost 1 base, and 10 bases lay between the germline ends. As DNA, the CDR3 is TGTGCCAGCAGTTACTCTGGCGGGGATTCCTACGAGCAGTACTTC. Amino acids: CASSYSGGDSYEQYF.

V is TRBV5-4 and J is TRBJ1-1; no firm D call. V gave up 4 bases and J gave up 4 bases, with 14 bases separating them. Per the germline V gene, CDR1 is SGHNT and CDR2 is YYREEE (reference sequence). The CDR3 contains 14 residues. CDR3 sequence reads: CASSPGRGITEAFF. The CDR3, as DNA: TGTGCCAGCAGCCCTGGCAGAGGCATCACTGAAGCTTTCTTT.

The chain combines TRBV5-1 with TRBJ2-1; 10 nucleotides line up with TRBD2. V lost 0 bases, J lost 8 bases, and 5 bases stayed unmatched. The CDR3 extends over 15 amino acids. Looked up from germline, CDR1 is SGHRS and CDR2 is YFSETQ. The CDR3 DNA sequence: TGCGCCAGCAGCTTGGAACTAGCGGGGCGAGATGAGCAGTTCTTC. Its translation: CASSLELAGRDEQFF.

V usage is TRBV5-6 and J usage is TRBJ2-1, with D possibly being TRBD2 (5 bases). Germline V gene data show CDR1 as SGHDT and CDR2 as YYEEEE. Trimming removed 2 bases at V and 0 bases at J, with 12 bases between. This CDR3 is 16 amino acids long. This CDR3 is CASSFWTGSSYNEQFF. For the CDR3, the DNA is TGTGCCAGCAGCTTTTGGACTGGGAGCTCCTACAATGAGCAGTTCTTC.

The chain has TRBV4-1 and TRBJ2-3, with D possibly matching TRBD1 (7 bases). Per the germline V gene, CDR1 is MGHRA and CDR2 is YSYEKL. The CDR3 contains 17 residues. V was cut by 3 bases and J by 0 bases, with 16 bases left in between. The CDR3 DNA sequence: TGCGCCAGCAGCCACATTCTACAGGGGACTAGCACAGATACGCAGTATTTT. The encoded protein is CASSHILQGTSTDTQYF.

The rearrangement links TRBV2 to TRBJ1-4; 7 bases align to TRBD1. Germline V gene lookup returns CDR1 SNHLY and CDR2 FYNNEI. CDR3 size: 15 residues. V was pared by 2 bases and J by 5 bases, with 5 bases of the junction left unmatched. The CDR3 region is CASSERTGRNEKLFF. The CDR3 coding sequence is TGTGCCAGCAGTGAACGGACAGGTAGAAATGAAAAACTGTTTTTT.

This chain uses TRBV5-1 with TRBJ1-3; TRBD1 agrees at 8 bases. The CDR3 is 15 residues long. Unmatched junction bases numbered 3, after V lost 2 bases and J lost 2 bases. Germline-derived CDR1 and CDR2 are SGHRS and YFSETQ. This CDR3 reads CASSFTGGTGNTIYF. CDR3 in DNA: TGCGCCAGCAGCTTCACAGGGGGAACTGGAAACACCATATATTTT.

The V and J genes are TRBV11-3 and TRBJ2-7, with 7 bases identical to TRBD2. CDR3 size: 14 residues. V was clipped by 1 base and J by 2 bases; unmatched bases: 2. In germline, CDR1 is SGHNT, CDR2 YENEEA. CDR3 residues: CASSLGGGPYEQYF. The CDR3 DNA sequence: TGTGCCAGCAGCTTAGGGGGGGGACCCTACGAGCAGTACTTC. Full variable domain (outside the CDR3, taken from reference TRBV11-3 and TRBJ2-7): EAGVVQSPRYKIIEKKQPVAFWCNPISGHNTLYWYLQNLGQGPELLIRYENEEAVDDSQLPKDRFSAERLKGVDSTLKIQPAELGDSAVYLCASSLGGGPYEQYFGPGTRLTVT.

The V call is TRBV5-8, the J call TRBJ1-5; possible D gene TRBD1, 5 bases. V was clipped by 1 base and J by 2 bases, with 10 bases between them. CDR3 length equals 15 residues. Germline values: CDR1 SGHTS, CDR2 YDEGEE. This CDR3 is CASSLSRVGNQPQHF. DNA of the CDR3: TGTGCCAGCAGCTTGTCCAGGGTGGGCAATCAGCCCCAGCATTTT.

The chain has TRBV11-2 and TRBJ2-7; 8 nucleotides align to TRBD2. V lost 4 bases and J lost 0; bases outside the gene matches: 11. Germline CDR1 SGHAT, CDR2 FQNNGV. The CDR3 covers 17 residues. The CDR3 spells CASSSYPGGISSYEQYF. The DNA of the CDR3 is TGTGCCAGCAGCTCGTACCCGGGGGGGATTAGCTCCTACGAGCAGTACTTC.

This chain links TRBV5-5 with TRBJ2-7; 7 positions agree with TRBD1. Germline CDR1 and CDR2: SGHKS and YYEKEE (reference sequence). After removal of 4 bases from V and 5 bases from J, the junction contained 3 bases not matched to a gene. The CDR3 has 12 residues. The CDR3 region is CASSITGDEQYF. As DNA, the CDR3 is TGTGCCAGCAGCATTACAGGGGACGAGCAGTACTTC. The full variable domain, in which reference TRBV5-5 and TRBJ2-7 provide the parts outside the CDR3, is DAGVTQSPTHLIKTRGQQVTLRCSPISGHKSVSWYQQVLGQGPQFIFQYYEKEERGRGNFPDRFSARQFPNYSSELNVNALLLGDSALYLCASSITGDEQYFGPGTRLTVT.

The J gene is TRBJ1-4, the V gene TRBV18; the D is unclear. CDR3 length equals 13 residues. The V end was cut by 8 bases, the J end by 3 bases, with 10 bases between. Looked up from germline, CDR1 is KGHSH and CDR2 is LQKENI. This CDR3 reads CASTTGSNEKLFF. Written as DNA, the CDR3 is TGTGCCAGCACGACGGGGTCTAATGAAAAACTGTTTTTT.

This sequence joins TRBV11-3 and TRBJ2-3; D is ambiguous. The CDR3 has 13 amino acids. V lost 2 bases and J lost 0, with 3 bases in between. CDR1 is SGHNT and CDR2 is YENEEA in the germline V gene. CDR3 sequence: CASSLRSTDTQYF. The CDR3 DNA follows: TGTGCCAGCAGCTTACGTAGCACAGATACGCAGTATTTT.

This chain connects TRBV11-2 to TRBJ2-5, with TRBD2 as a possible D gene (6 bases). V was cut by 1 base and J by 4 bases, with 10 bases left in between. This CDR3 spans 14 amino acids. From germline, CDR1 is SGHAT and CDR2 FQNNGV. DNA of the CDR3: TGTGCCAGCAGCTTAGTTTCGGGAGTAGAGACCCAGTACTTC. Translated: CASSLVSGVETQYF.